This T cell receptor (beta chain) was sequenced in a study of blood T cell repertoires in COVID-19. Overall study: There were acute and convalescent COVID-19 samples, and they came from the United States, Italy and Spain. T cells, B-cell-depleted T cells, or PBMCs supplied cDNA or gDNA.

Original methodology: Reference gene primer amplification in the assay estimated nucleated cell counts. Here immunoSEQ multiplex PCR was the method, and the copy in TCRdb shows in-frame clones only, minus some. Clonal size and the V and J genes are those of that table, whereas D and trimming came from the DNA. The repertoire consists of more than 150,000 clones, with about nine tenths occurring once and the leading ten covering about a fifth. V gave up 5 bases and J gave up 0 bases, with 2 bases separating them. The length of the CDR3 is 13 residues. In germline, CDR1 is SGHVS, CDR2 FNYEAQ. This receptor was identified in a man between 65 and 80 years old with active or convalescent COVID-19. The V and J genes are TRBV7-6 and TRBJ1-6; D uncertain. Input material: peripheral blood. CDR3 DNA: TGTGCCAGCAGCCTCTCCTATAATTCACCCCTCCACTTT. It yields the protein CASSLSYNSPLHF. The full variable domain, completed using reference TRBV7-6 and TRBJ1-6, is GAGVSQSPRYKVTKRGQDVALRCDPISGHVSLYWYRQALGQGPEFLTYFNYEAQQDKSGLPNDRFSAERPEGSISTLTIQRTEQRDSAMYRCASSLSYNSPLHFGNGTRLTVT.